This T cell receptor beta chain was documented in a study of blood T cell repertoires in COVID-19 (dated by TCRdb to 2018 to 2021). Regarding the complete study: Samples covering the acute and convalescent phases of COVID-19 were provided by collaborators in the United States, Italy and Spain. The prospective study material was composed of cDNA or gDNA derived from T cells, B-cell-depleted T cells, or PBMCs. The dataset comprised deeply sampled blood TCRbeta repertoires from subjects exposed to, actively infected with, or recovered from COVID-19. The repertoires were released in a freely available public database meant as a resource for research on the immune response to SARS-CoV-2. The samples were drawn from the first 160 participants of the ongoing ImmuneRACE study and from roughly 1,300 subjects provided by 6 global collaborators. Sample metadata almost always included a de-identified subject ID, COVID-19 status, age in years and sex. HLA class I and class II types, where available, came from metadata supplied by the sample provider rather than from assay-based typing. Results and caveats for the whole study, not just this receptor: The quantity of clinical and demographic metadata differed by source and by participant and was supplied without curation.

At the junction V is shortened by 0 bases and J by 1 base; bases outside the gene matches: 3. As encoded in the germline V gene, CDR1 is KGHDR while CDR2 is SFDVKD. Counted from cysteine to phenylalanine, this CDR3 has 16 amino acids. Of all the DNA, just the CDR3 is kept, 48 bases in frame from base 1. Each collaborating institution followed its own protocols to collect whole blood in K2EDTA tubes. For TCRbeta analysis, collaborators shipped samples in one of three forms: frozen whole blood, isolated PBMCs, or DNA extracted from either of those sample types. The immunoSEQ Assay, a bias-controlled multiplex PCR, was used to amplify TCRbeta CDR3 regions from genomic DNA. The study's own analysis went as follows. The number of nucleated cells in each sample was estimated from the amplification of reference gene primers within the assay. Sequence reads were collapsed and filtered to measure the absolute abundance of every unique TCRbeta CDR3 rearrangement. For each sample, productive Simpson clonality was calculated as the square root of Simpson's diversity index over productive rearrangements. TCRdb's version of the immuneACCESS table is confined to in-frame rearrangements and falls short of the full clone set. An unresolved V gene accounts for under half of the shortfall where checked; the remainder is of unknown origin. The V and J calls and clone size are taken from that table; D and trimming were inferred from the DNA. Present in this sample are a few hundred thousand clones, 70% to 90% of which were seen just once. The top ten hold around 1.4% of the sample.

In regard to this clone: The specificity of this receptor is unknown. The sample holds no much larger clone one base away, and base qualities are not on file.

The sequence is built from TRBV24-1 and TRBJ2-5; 8 middle bases align to TRBD2. Input material: peripheral blood. The TCR originated in a man older than 75 with acute or convalescent COVID-19. The DNA reads as follows: TGTGCCACCAGTGATTTGGCGAGCGGGAGCCAAGAGACCCAGTACTTC. Translated, this gives CATSDLASGSQETQYF.